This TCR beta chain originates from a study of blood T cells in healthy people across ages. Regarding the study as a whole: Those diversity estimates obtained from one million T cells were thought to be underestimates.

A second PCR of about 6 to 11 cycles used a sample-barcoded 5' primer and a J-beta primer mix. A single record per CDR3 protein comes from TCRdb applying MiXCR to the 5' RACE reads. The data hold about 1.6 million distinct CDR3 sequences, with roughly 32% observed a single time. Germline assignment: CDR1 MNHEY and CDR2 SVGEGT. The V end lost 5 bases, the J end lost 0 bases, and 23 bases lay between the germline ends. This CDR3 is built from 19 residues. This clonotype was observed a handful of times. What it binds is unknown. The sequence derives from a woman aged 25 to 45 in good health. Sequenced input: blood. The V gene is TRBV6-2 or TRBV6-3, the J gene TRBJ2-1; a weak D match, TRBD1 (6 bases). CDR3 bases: TGTGCCAGCAGTGTCTCCATTACAGGGAGTAGGAGCTCCTACAATGAGCAGTTCTTC. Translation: CASSVSITGSRSSYNEQFF.